Listed here are 2 T cell receptor beta chains from one sample, sequenced in a study of control samples from healthy donors and cancer patients. Here immunoSEQ multiplex PCR was the method, and the copy in TCRdb shows in-frame clones only, minus some. Of 250,000 to 300,000 clones detected, over 70% appear once; the ten largest clones hold about 14%. The source material was PBMCs. The receptors stem from a woman aged 55-75 years with lung cancer.

The CDR3 coding sequence is TGCAGCGTTGGGTGGACAGGGAACGAGCAGTACTTC. Amino acid sequence: CSVGWTGNEQYF. The genes are TRBV29-1 and TRBJ2-7; TRBD1 aligns across 8 bases. This CDR3 contains 12 residues. Unmatched junction bases numbered 4, after V lost 4 bases and J lost 5 bases. Germline assignment: CDR1 SQVTM and CDR2 ANQGSEA.

V and J are TRBV2 and TRBJ1-1; no definite D call. The germline V gene encodes CDR1 SNHLY and CDR2 FYNNEI. This CDR3 has 12 amino acids. V was clipped by 1 base and J by 11 bases, with 11 bases between them. This chain's CDR3 is CASSEGGRLAFF. The CDR3 DNA sequence: TGTGCCAGCAGTGAAGGAGGCAGGTTGGCTTTCTTT. The variable domain in full, with the rest retrieved from reference TRBV2 and TRBJ1-1, is EPEVTQTPSHQVTQMGQEVILRCVPISNHLYFYWYRQILGQKVEFLVSFYNNEISEKSEIFDDQFSVERPDGSNFTLKIRSTKLEDSAMYFCASSEGGRLAFFGQGTRLTVV.